Each of the 20 T cell receptor beta chains below was sequenced from the same sample in a study of blood T cell repertoires in COVID-19. Generated by immunoSEQ multiplex PCR, the TCRdb table keeps only in-frame clones and is missing some. The data hold some 70,000 clones, with over 75% observed a single time. The sequenced sample was peripheral blood. These receptors were collected from an elderly man with acute or convalescent COVID-19.

J is TRBJ2-7 and V is TRBV14, with TRBD2 identical over 7 bases. CDR1 and CDR2 from the germline V gene are SGHDN and FVKESK. The CDR3 loop spans 15 amino acids. The junction had 6 bases not matched to a gene; V was cut back by 4 bases and J by 0 bases. The CDR3 here is CASSLGRGSSYEQYF. CDR3 DNA: TGTGCCAGCAGCCTGGGGCGGGGGAGCTCCTACGAGCAGTACTTC.

The chain has TRBV24-1 and TRBJ2-5, with D possibly TRBD1 on 5 matching bases. The CDR3 extends over 19 amino acids. Germline CDR1 is KGHDR and CDR2 is SFDVKD. V lost 0 bases and J lost 2, with 21 bases in between. CDR3 protein: CATSDLLKGSTVKQETQYF. CDR3 DNA: TGTGCCACCAGTGATTTGCTAAAAGGATCGACAGTTAAACAAGAGACCCAGTACTTC.

The rearrangement uses TRBV28 and TRBJ1-1, with 7 bases matching TRBD1. CDR1 and CDR2 (germline): MDHEN, SYDVKM. V shed 5 bases and J 1 base; nucleotides not matched to a gene: 4. CDR3 size: 14 residues. CDR3 DNA: TGTGCCAGCAGTATGACAGGGTCGAACACTGAAGCTTTCTTT. It is translated as CASSMTGSNTEAFF.

The chain combines TRBV12-3 or TRBV12-4 with TRBJ2-3, with D possibly being TRBD2 (6 bases). Trimming stripped 5 bases from V and 7 bases from J, with 10 bases between. This CDR3 comprises 12 residues. CDR3 loop: CASSRDFYTQYF. The CDR3 bases are TGTGCCAGCAGTCGGGACTTCTATACGCAGTATTTT.

The chain links TRBV10-1 to TRBJ2-4; D is possibly TRBD2 (6 bases). Germline assignment: CDR1 WNHNN and CDR2 SYGVQD (reference sequence). This CDR3 contains 14 residues. Trimming cost V 3 bases and J 5 bases, with 11 bases left between them. The CDR3 coding sequence is TGCGCCAGCAGTGACTCCGGGGGTGAAAACATTCAGTACTTC. It is translated as CASSDSGGENIQYF.

The chain recombines TRBV29-1 with TRBJ1-6; 7 bases are shared with TRBD1. V gave up 7 bases and J gave up 7 bases; unmatched junction bases: 7. Germline V gene sequence: CDR1 SQVTM, CDR2 ANQGSEA. The CDR3 totals 13 residues. The CDR3 is CSARQGTNSPLHF. In DNA, the CDR3 is TGCAGCGCCAGACAGGGCACAAATTCACCCCTCCACTTT. The whole variable domain, remainder taken from reference TRBV29-1 and TRBJ1-6, is SAVISQKPSRDICQRGTSLTIQCQVDSQVTMMFWYRQQPGQSLTLIATANQGSEATYESGFVIDKFPISRPNLTFSTLTVSNMSPEDSSIYLCSARQGTNSPLHFGNGTRLTVT.

This rearrangement joins TRBV3-1 (or the pseudogene TRBV3-2) to TRBJ1-5; 7 nucleotides align to TRBD1. The germline gives CDR1 LGHDT, CDR2 YNNKEL (reference sequence). J lost 3 bases, V lost 4 bases, and 18 bases had no gene match. CDR3 size: 19 residues. The CDR3 spells CASSPGQAGPRVDNQPQHF. The CDR3 nucleotides are TGTGCCAGCAGCCCCGGACAGGCGGGTCCGCGGGTGGACAATCAGCCCCAGCATTTT.

This chain joins TRBV7-2 and TRBJ2-2, with D possibly matching TRBD2 (6 bases). V was trimmed by 3 bases and J by 2 bases, leaving 13 bases between them. The germline V gene encodes CDR1 SGHTA and CDR2 FQGNSA. This CDR3 region has 16 residues. CDR3 in DNA: TGTGCCAGCAGCTTCCGACTAGGGGCTAACACCGGGGAGCTGTTTTTT. Translated, it gives CASSFRLGANTGELFF.

Only one count was recorded for this clone. The V gene is TRBV2, the J gene TRBJ1-4; 8 nucleotides align to TRBD1. Trimming at V came to 6 bases and at J to 7 bases, leaving 10 bases not matched to a gene. The germline gives CDR1 SNHLY, CDR2 FYNNEI. The CDR3 runs to 15 residues. CDR3 DNA sequence: TGTGCCAGCAGCCAGCAGGGGGCTCGGGTTGAAAAACTGTTTTTT. Residues: CASSQQGARVEKLFF. Full variable domain (rest looked up from reference TRBV2 and TRBJ1-4): EPEVTQTPSHQVTQMGQEVILRCVPISNHLYFYWYRQILGQKVEFLVSFYNNEISEKSEIFDDQFSVERPDGSNFTLKIRSTKLEDSAMYFCASSQQGARVEKLFFGSGTQLSVL.

This chain uses TRBV2 with TRBJ2-7; TRBD1 matches 7 bases. The CDR3 contains 14 residues. Losses at the gene ends were 1 base for V and 4 bases for J; bases not matched to a gene: 4. CDR1 is SNHLY and CDR2 is FYNNEI in the germline V gene. The CDR3: CASSEGQGTYEQYF. The CDR3 DNA is TGTGCCAGCAGTGAAGGACAGGGAACTTACGAGCAGTACTTC. The variable domain in full, with the rest retrieved from reference TRBV2 and TRBJ2-7, is EPEVTQTPSHQVTQMGQEVILRCVPISNHLYFYWYRQILGQKVEFLVSFYNNEISEKSEIFDDQFSVERPDGSNFTLKIRSTKLEDSAMYFCASSEGQGTYEQYFGPGTRLTVT.

The chain uses TRBV6-6 and TRBJ1-3; 9 bases agree with TRBD1. V shed 6 bases and J 4 bases; nucleotides not matched to a gene: 7. Germline CDR1 MNHNY, CDR2 SVGAGI (reference sequence). The CDR3 is made up of 15 amino acids. CDR3 in amino acids: CASSLTGGLGNTIYF. CDR3 bases: TGTGCCAGCAGCCTGACAGGGGGTCTCGGAAACACCATATATTTT.

The rearrangement links TRBV9 to TRBJ2-7; D unclear. The CDR3 has 15 amino acids. Germline V gene lookup returns CDR1 SGDLS and CDR2 YYNGEE. Trimming removed 0 bases from V and 5 bases from J, with 15 bases in between. The CDR3 region has the DNA TGTGCCAGCAGCGTAGATCACCATCCTCGGGACGAGCAGTACTTC. It specifies CASSVDHHPRDEQYF.

The chain uses TRBV30 and TRBJ2-5; possibly TRBD2 for D (6 bases). The CDR3 is made up of 14 amino acids. Trimming left V 0 bases short and J 5 bases short, with 13 bases between. The germline CDR1 and CDR2 sequences are GTSNPN and SVGIG (reference sequence). The CDR3 DNA sequence: TGTGCCTGGAGTGTGGGTGGGGGGTATGAGACCCAGTACTTC. Protein product: CAWSVGGGYETQYF. Full variable domain (rest looked up from reference TRBV30 and TRBJ2-5): SQTIHQWPATLVQPVGSPLSLECTVEGTSNPNLYWYRQAAGRGLQLLFYSVGIGQISSEVPQNLSASRPQDRQFILSSKKLLLSDSGFYLCAWSVGGGYETQYFGPGTRLLVL.

This chain connects TRBV3-1 (or the pseudogene TRBV3-2) to TRBJ2-7; tentative D call: TRBD2 (5 bases). This CDR3 has 14 amino acids. V lost 1 base to trimming and J lost 3 bases, with 10 bases between them. Germline loops: CDR1 LGHDT, CDR2 YNNKEL (reference sequence). CDR3 loop: CASSQGFEGYEQYF. CDR3 sequence (DNA): TGTGCCAGCAGCCAAGGATTTGAGGGCTACGAGCAGTACTTC.

The count of this clone is one. The chain employs TRBV6-2 or TRBV6-3 and TRBJ2-2; D might be TRBD2 (5 bases). Trimming cost V 2 bases and J 8 bases, with 12 bases left between them. This CDR3 contains 14 residues. CDR1 is MNHEY, CDR2 SVGEGT, per germline. The CDR3 DNA sequence: TGTGCCAGCAGTTACGGCGCCCGGGAAGGGGAGCTGTTTTTT. This gives the protein CASSYGAREGELFF.

This clone occurred once. In DNA form, the CDR3 reads TGTGCCAGCAATTTCCAGGGGACAGATACGCAGTATTTT. As protein: CASNFQGTDTQYF. This chain joins TRBV12-3 or TRBV12-4 and TRBJ2-3; maybe TRBD1 (6 bases). V shed 7 bases and J shed 3 bases, with 11 bases lying between them. The CDR3 is 13 residues long.

In its sample, this clone was seen once. The J gene is TRBJ1-5, the V gene TRBV29-1, with 7 bases lining up with TRBD1. The CDR3 contains 16 residues. The germline V gene has CDR1 SQVTM and CDR2 ANQGSEA. V lost 4 bases to trimming and J lost 0 bases; unmatched junction nucleotides: 9. The CDR3 region has the DNA TGCAGCGTTGTACCCGGGACAGCTACTAGCAATCAGCCCCAGCATTTT. This encodes CSVVPGTATSNQPQHF.

This chain links TRBV6-5 with TRBJ2-7, with TRBD1 as a possible D gene (6 bases). V gave up 5 bases and J gave up 0 bases, with 8 bases separating them. CDR1 MNHEY and CDR2 SVGAGI come from the germline V gene. This CDR3 has 13 amino acids. In nucleotides, the CDR3 is TGTGCCAGCAGTCGGACAGCCTCCTACGAGCAGTACTTC. The encoded protein is CASSRTASYEQYF.

This clone came up once. V usage is TRBV13 and J usage is TRBJ2-1; possibly TRBD2 for D (6 bases). V was trimmed by 5 bases and J by 3 bases, leaving 17 bases between them. The CDR3 runs 16 residues. From germline, CDR1 is PRHDT and CDR2 FYEKMQ (reference sequence). CDR3 amino acids: CASSPSLVAVYNEQFF. CDR3 coding DNA: TGTGCCAGCAGCCCGTCGTTGGTAGCGGTCTACAATGAGCAGTTCTTC.

The chain has TRBV30 and TRBJ2-1; 8 bases line up with TRBD1. The CDR3 is made up of 13 amino acids. The trim removed 1 base at V and 6 bases at J, leaving 2 bases unmatched. The V gene's germline CDR1 is GTSNPN and CDR2 SVGIG (reference sequence). The CDR3 DNA follows: TGTGCCTGGAGTGGGACAGGGCCCAATGAGCAGTTCTTC. Translating gives CAWSGTGPNEQFF. Looking up the rest from reference TRBV30 and TRBJ2-1 gives the full variable domain: SQTIHQWPATLVQPVGSPLSLECTVEGTSNPNLYWYRQAAGRGLQLLFYSVGIGQISSEVPQNLSASRPQDRQFILSSKKLLLSDSGFYLCAWSGTGPNEQFFGPGTRLTVL.